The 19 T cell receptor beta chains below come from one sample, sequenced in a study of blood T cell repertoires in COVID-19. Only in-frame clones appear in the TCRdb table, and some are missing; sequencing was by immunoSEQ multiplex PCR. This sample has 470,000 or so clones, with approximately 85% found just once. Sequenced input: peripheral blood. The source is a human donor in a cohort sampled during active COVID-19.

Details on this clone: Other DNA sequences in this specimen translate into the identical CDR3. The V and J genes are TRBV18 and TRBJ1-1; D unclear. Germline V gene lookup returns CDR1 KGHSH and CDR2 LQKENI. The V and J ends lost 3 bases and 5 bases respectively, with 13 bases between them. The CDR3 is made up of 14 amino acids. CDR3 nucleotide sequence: TGTGCCAGCTCACCGGACGGTTCGGGAACTGAAGCTTTCTTT. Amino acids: CASSPDGSGTEAFF.

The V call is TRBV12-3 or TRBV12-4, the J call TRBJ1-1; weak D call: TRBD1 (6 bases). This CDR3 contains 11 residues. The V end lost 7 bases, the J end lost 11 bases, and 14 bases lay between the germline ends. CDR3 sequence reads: CASTGGGFAFF. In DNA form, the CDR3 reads TGTGCCAGCACCGGCGGGGGCTTTGCTTTCTTT.

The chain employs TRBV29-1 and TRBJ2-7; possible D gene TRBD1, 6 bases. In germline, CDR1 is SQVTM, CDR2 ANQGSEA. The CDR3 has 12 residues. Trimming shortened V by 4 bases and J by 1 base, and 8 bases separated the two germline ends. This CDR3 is CSVVQGSYEQYF. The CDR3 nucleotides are TGCAGCGTTGTACAGGGTTCCTACGAGCAGTACTTC.

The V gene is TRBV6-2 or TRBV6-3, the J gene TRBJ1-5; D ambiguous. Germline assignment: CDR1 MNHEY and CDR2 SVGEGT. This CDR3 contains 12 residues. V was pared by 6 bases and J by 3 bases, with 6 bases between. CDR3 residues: CASSLNNQPQHF. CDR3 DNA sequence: TGTGCCAGCAGCCTAAACAATCAGCCCCAGCATTTT.

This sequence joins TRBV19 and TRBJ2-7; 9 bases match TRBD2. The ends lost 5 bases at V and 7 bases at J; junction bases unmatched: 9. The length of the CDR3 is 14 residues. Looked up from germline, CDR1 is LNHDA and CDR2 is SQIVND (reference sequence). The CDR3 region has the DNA TGTGCCAGTAGTCCTCGGACTAGCGCCCTGGAGCAGTACTTC. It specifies CASSPRTSALEQYF. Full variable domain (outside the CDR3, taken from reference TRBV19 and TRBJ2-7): DGGITQSPKYLFRKEGQNVTLSCEQNLNHDAMYWYRQDPGQGLRLIYYSQIVNDFQKGDIAEGYSVSREKKESFPLTVTSAQKNPTAFYLCASSPRTSALEQYFGPGTRLTVT.

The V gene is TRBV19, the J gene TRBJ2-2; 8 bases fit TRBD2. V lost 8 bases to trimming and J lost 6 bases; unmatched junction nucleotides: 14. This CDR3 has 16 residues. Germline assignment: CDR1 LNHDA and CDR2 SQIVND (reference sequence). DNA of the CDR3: TGTGCCAGTGGAGGGGCGCGGGAGGTTGGATCCGGGGAGCTGTTTTTT. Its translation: CASGGAREVGSGELFF.

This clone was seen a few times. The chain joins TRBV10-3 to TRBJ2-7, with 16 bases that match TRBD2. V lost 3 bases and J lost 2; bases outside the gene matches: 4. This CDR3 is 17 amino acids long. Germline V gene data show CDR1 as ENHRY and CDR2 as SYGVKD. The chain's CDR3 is CAISEVGLAGGPYEQYF. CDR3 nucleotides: TGTGCCATCAGTGAAGTGGGACTAGCGGGAGGGCCCTACGAGCAGTACTTC.

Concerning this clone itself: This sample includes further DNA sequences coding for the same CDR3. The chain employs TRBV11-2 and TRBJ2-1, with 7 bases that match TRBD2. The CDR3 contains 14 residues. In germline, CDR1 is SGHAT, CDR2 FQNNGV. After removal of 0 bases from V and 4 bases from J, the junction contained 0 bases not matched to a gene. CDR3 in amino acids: CASSLERGYNEQFF. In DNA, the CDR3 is TGTGCCAGCAGCTTAGAGCGGGGGTACAATGAGCAGTTCTTC.

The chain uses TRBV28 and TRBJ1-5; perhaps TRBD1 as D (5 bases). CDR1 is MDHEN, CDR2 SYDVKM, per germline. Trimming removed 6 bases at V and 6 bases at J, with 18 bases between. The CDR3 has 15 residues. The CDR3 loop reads CASRETTGGIQPQHF. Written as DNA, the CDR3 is TGTGCCAGCAGAGAGACGACGGGGGGAATTCAGCCCCAGCATTTT.

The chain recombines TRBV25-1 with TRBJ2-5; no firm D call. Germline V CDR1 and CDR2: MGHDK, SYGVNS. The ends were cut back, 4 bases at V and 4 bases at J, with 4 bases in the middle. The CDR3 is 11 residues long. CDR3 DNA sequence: TGTGCCAGCAGTGCCCGAGAGACCCAGTACTTC. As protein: CASSARETQYF.

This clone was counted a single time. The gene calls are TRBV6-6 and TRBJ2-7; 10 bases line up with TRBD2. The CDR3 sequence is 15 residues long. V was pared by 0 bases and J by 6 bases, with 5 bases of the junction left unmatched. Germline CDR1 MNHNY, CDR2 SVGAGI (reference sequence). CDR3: CASSYSASGRSEQYF. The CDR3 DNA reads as TGTGCCAGCAGTTACTCGGCTAGCGGGAGAAGCGAGCAGTACTTC.

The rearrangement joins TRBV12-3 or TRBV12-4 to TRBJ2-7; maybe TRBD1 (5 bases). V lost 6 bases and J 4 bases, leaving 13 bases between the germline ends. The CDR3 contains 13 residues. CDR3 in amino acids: CASSRNQGYEQYF. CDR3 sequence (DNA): TGTGCCAGCAGCCGAAACCAGGGTTACGAGCAGTACTTC.

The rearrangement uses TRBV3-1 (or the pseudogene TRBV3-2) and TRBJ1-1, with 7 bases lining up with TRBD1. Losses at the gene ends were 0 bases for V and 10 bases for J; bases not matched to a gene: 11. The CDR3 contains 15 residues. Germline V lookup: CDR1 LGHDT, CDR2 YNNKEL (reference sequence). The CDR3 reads CASSQEQGWAMGAFF. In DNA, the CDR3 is TGTGCCAGCAGCCAAGAACAGGGGTGGGCTATGGGAGCTTTCTTT.

CDR3 sequence reads: CASSLTSGRGDTQYF. CDR3 DNA: TGTGCCAGCAGCCTGACTAGCGGGAGGGGGGATACGCAGTATTTT. V is TRBV3-1 (or the pseudogene TRBV3-2) and J is TRBJ2-3; TRBD2 aligns across 14 bases. With V trimmed by 4 bases and J by 6 bases, 3 bases remained unmatched. Per the germline V gene, CDR1 is LGHDT and CDR2 is YNNKEL (reference sequence). The CDR3 is 15 residues long.

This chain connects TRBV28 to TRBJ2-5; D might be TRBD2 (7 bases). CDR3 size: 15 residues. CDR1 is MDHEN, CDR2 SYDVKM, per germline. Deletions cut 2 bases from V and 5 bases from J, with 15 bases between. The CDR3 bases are TGTGCCAGCAGTTTACAAGGGGGGGGAGTGGAGACCCAGTACTTC. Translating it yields CASSLQGGGVETQYF.

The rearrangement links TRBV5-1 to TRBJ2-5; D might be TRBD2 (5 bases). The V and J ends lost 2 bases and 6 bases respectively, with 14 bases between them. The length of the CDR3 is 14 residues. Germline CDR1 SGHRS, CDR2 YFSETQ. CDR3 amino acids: CASSFTPPGKTQYF. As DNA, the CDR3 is TGCGCCAGCAGCTTTACACCCCCCGGGAAGACCCAGTACTTC.

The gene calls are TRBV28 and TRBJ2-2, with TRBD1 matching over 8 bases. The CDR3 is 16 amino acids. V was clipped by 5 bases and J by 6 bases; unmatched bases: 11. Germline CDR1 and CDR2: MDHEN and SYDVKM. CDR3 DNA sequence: TGTGCCAGCAGTAATAGACAGGGGTGGGTGTCCGGGGAGCTGTTTTTT. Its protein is CASSNRQGWVSGELFF.

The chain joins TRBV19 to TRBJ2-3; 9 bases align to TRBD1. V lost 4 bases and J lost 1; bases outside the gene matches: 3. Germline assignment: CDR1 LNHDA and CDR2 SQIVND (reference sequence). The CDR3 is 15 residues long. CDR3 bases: TGTGCCAGTAGTACCCGGGACAGGGGCACAGATACGCAGTATTTT. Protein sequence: CASSTRDRGTDTQYF.

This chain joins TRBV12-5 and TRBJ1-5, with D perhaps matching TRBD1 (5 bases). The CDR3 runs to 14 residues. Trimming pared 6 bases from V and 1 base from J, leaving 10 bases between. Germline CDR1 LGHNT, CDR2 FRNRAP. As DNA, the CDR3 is TGTGCTAGTGGACCCCACAGGAGCAATCAGCCCCAGCATTTT. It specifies CASGPHRSNQPQHF.